These 6 T cell receptor beta chains came from one sample sequenced in a study of response to subunit inactivated influenza vaccine. TCRdb fed the RT-PCR reads into MiXCR, producing one record per CDR3 protein. Counted here are roughly 760,000 distinct CDR3 sequences, 21% occurring once; the ten biggest clones make up roughly 10%. This specimen consisted of PBMCs from blood, obtained 5 days after vaccination. The receptors were gathered from a man aged 45-65 years who received an inactivated influenza vaccine.

Points on this clonotype: Relative to the germline gene, one junction end is altered; a read error may explain this. V and J are TRBV7-8 and TRBJ2-3, with 8 nucleotides matching TRBD2. This CDR3 has 18 residues. Germline-derived CDR1 and CDR2 are SGHVS and FQNEAQ. The CDR3 sequence: CASSSPRPIAGSIDTQYF. CDR3 bases: TGTGCCAGCAGCTCCCCACGCCCTATAGCGGGGAGCATAGATACGCAGTATTTT.

The genes are TRBV7-9 and TRBJ2-7; D remains ambiguous. Between the trimmed V and J ends, which lost 8 bases and 6 bases, there was a span of 11 bases. Per the germline V gene, CDR1 is SEHNR and CDR2 is FQNEAQ (reference sequence). The CDR3 consists of 11 residues. CDR3 in amino acids: CASGIASEQYF. CDR3 nucleotides: TGTGCCAGCGGGATCGCCTCCGAGCAGTACTTC.

The chain carries TRBV7-2 and TRBJ2-1; possible D gene TRBD2, 5 bases. V was clipped by 3 bases and J by 0 bases, with 15 bases between them. The germline V gene encodes CDR1 SGHTA and CDR2 FQGNSA. The CDR3 runs to 17 residues. The CDR3 sequence is CASSLFRRRSSYNEQFF. The CDR3 DNA is TGTGCCAGCAGCTTGTTTCGGCGGAGGAGCTCCTACAATGAGCAGTTCTTC.

This clonotype was seen a handful of times. The chain couples TRBV5-1 to TRBJ1-2; D is possibly TRBD1 (5 bases). CDR3 length equals 14 residues. Germline lookup yields CDR1 SGHRS and CDR2 YFSETQ. Trimming took 3 bases from V and 3 from J, leaving 12 bases between them. The DNA for the CDR3 is TGCGCCAGCAGCTGGAGGGGCGCGGACTATGGCTACACCTTC. Translation gives CASSWRGADYGYTF.

This chain's CDR3 is CASSLYKNTEAFF. CDR3 bases: TGTGCCAGCAGCTTATACAAGAACACTGAAGCTTTCTTT. The chain employs TRBV7-3 and TRBJ1-1; the D is unclear. The CDR3 loop spans 13 amino acids. V was shortened by 2 bases and J by 1 base, with 5 bases between the two germline ends. Germline V gives CDR1 SGHTA, CDR2 FQGTGA.

The rearrangement uses TRBV12-3 or TRBV12-4 and TRBJ1-2; D is uncertain. The CDR3 has 16 residues. V was pared by 6 bases and J by 2 bases, with 19 bases between. The CDR3 loop is CASSPYMNGKNYGYTF. Here the CDR3 DNA reads TGTGCCAGCAGCCCTTATATGAACGGCAAGAACTATGGCTACACCTTC.